The 23 T cell receptor beta chains below come from one sample, sequenced in a study of T cells in women clearing cervical HPV infection (dated by TCRdb to about 2018). Libraries were constructed by the immunoSEQ multiplex PCR assay. Not all clones reach the TCRdb copy of this immuneACCESS table, which keeps in-frame sequences only. Checked studies attribute under half of the gap to unresolved V genes and leave the rest unexplained. The sample table includes 28,000 or so clones. Together, the top ten hold 8.4% of the sample. The source material was blood buffy coat. All receptors come from a woman aged 18 to 69 with a cervical HPV16 infection that either progressed to CIN3+ or cleared (not recorded which).

With regard to this clone: The CDR3 goes on 3 residues after the read ends, and that part is filled in from the germline J gene. Different DNA sequences within this sample yield the same CDR3. This rearrangement joins TRBV7-2 to TRBJ1-2; the D gene is possibly TRBD1 (6 bases). The CDR3 runs to 15 residues. Per germline, CDR1 SGHTA and CDR2 FQGNSA. This CDR3 is CASSPPSRGGNDYTF. CDR3 DNA, as far as it was read: TGTGCCAGCAGCCCCCCTAGCCGGGGGGGCAATGAC.

For this clone: The read ends 3 residues before the CDR3 terminus; that terminus is restored from the germline J gene. This chain links TRBV5-1 with TRBJ2-2; 11 nucleotides align to TRBD2. V shed 4 bases, J shed 6 bases, and the junction held 8 bases outside the gene matches. The CDR3 is made up of 16 amino acids. Germline V gives CDR1 SGHRS, CDR2 YFSETQ. CDR3 DNA, as far as it was read: TGCGCCAGCAGCCCGATAGCGGGAGGGCGTGCCGGGGAG. The encoded protein is CASSPIAGGRAGE. The full CDR3 sequence reads CASSPIAGGRAGELFF.

As for this clone: Read data end 3 residues before the CDR3 end; the end is taken from the germline J gene. The chain uses TRBV20-1 and TRBJ1-6; no firm D call. Germline values: CDR1 DFQATT, CDR2 SNEGSKA (reference sequence). The CDR3 is made up of 15 amino acids. The V end lost 0 bases, the J end lost 4 bases, and 10 bases lay between the germline ends. CDR3 DNA (partial): TGCAGTGCTAGAGATACCGGTCGATATAATTCACCC. This gives the protein CSARDTGRYNSP. The whole CDR3 protein reads CSARDTGRYNSPLHF.

With regard to this clone: The read comes to an end 3 residues before the CDR3 does, leaving the germline J gene to fill in the end. The V call is TRBV10-2, the J call TRBJ1-1; possibly TRBD1 for D (5 bases). CDR1 is WSHSY, CDR2 SAAADI, per germline. The CDR3 has 13 residues. Trimming left V 7 bases short and J 0 bases short, with 9 bases between. The sequenced CDR3 bases are TGCGCCAGCACGAGGGGTATGAACACTGAA. It specifies CASTRGMNTE. In full, the CDR3 is CASTRGMNTEAFF.

About this clone: The read ends 3 residues shy of where the CDR3 ends; the end is completed using the germline J gene. This chain uses TRBV18 with TRBJ1-2; D gene unclear. This CDR3 comprises 15 residues. CDR1 KGHSH and CDR2 LQKENI come from the germline V gene. The CDR3 spells CASSPPSSSKNIYTF. The covered CDR3 bases are TGTGCCAGCTCACCACCGAGTAGCTCCAAAAACATC.

The sequenced part of the CDR3 DNA is TGTGCCAGCAGTGAAGGGTCGCCGGCTCGCGGA. It codes for CASSEGSPARG. The entire CDR3 reads CASSEGSPARGAFF. The genes are TRBV2 and TRBJ1-1; no reliable D call. The CDR3 extends 3 residues past the end of the read, so its final part is completed from the germline J gene. CDR3 size: 14 residues. The germline CDR1 and CDR2 sequences are SNHLY and FYNNEI. The full variable domain, completed using reference TRBV2 and TRBJ1-1, is EPEVTQTPSHQVTQMGQEVILRCVPISNHLYFYWYRQILGQKVEFLVSFYNNEISEKSEIFDDQFSVERPDGSNFTLKIRSTKLEDSAMYFCASSEGSPARGAFFGQGTRLTVV.

As concerns this clone: From the germline J gene comes the end of the CDR3, since the read stops 3 residues before it. The genes are TRBV29-1 and TRBJ2-5, with a tentative D call TRBD1 (5 bases). Germline V lookup: CDR1 SQVTM, CDR2 ANQGSEA. This CDR3 comprises 13 residues. V was pared by 1 base and J by 5 bases, with 11 bases between. CDR3 residues: CSVEGWGMETQYF. CDR3 DNA, as far as it was read: TGCAGCGTTGAAGGTTGGGGCATGGAGACC.

Details on this clone: The CDR3 end falls 3 residues outside the read, so it is completed with the germline J gene. This chain links TRBV19 with TRBJ1-2; possibly TRBD1 for D (5 bases). The CDR3 length is 14 residues. The germline CDR1 and CDR2 sequences are LNHDA and SQIVND (reference sequence). The CDR3 protein is CASSDSSSYNDYTF. The covered CDR3 bases are TGTGCCAGTAGTGACAGTAGCTCCTACAATGAC.

Points on this clone: The sequence runs out 3 residues before the end of the CDR3; the remainder is reconstructed from the germline J gene. The J gene is TRBJ2-1, the V gene TRBV2; 10 bases fit TRBD2. V shed 10 bases and J 5 bases; nucleotides not matched to a gene: 8. Germline CDR1 SNHLY, CDR2 FYNNEI. The CDR3 consists of 14 residues. The CDR3 reads CATLPGLANNEQFF. The CDR3 DNA, read in part, is TGTGCCACCTTGCCGGGACTAGCGAACAATGAG.

Concerning this clone: Read data end 3 residues before the CDR3 end; the end is taken from the germline J gene. The chain joins TRBV5-1 to TRBJ2-5; a possible D gene is TRBD2 (6 bases). Germline V gives CDR1 SGHRS, CDR2 YFSETQ. V shed 0 bases and J shed 5 bases, with 17 bases lying between them. This CDR3 is built from 16 residues. The CDR3 here is CASSLVSGEGSETQYF. Partial CDR3 DNA: TGCGCCAGCAGCTTGGTGTCGGGAGAGGGGTCGGAGACC.

For this clone: The read terminates 3 residues ahead of where the CDR3 ends, so the germline J gene completes it. The V gene is TRBV5-1, the J gene TRBJ1-1, with TRBD1 as a possible D gene (5 bases). Trimming removed 1 base at V and 3 bases at J, with 13 bases between. This CDR3 is built from 15 residues. Germline CDR1 is SGHRS and CDR2 is YFSETQ. CDR3 DNA (partial): TGCGCCAGCAGCTTGAAAGAGGGGCGAGACACTGAA. Protein product: CASSLKEGRDTE. The full CDR3 protein reads CASSLKEGRDTEAFF.

In the case of this clone: The CDR3 goes on 3 residues after the read ends, and that part is filled in from the germline J gene. The rearrangement joins TRBV6-2 or TRBV6-3 to TRBJ1-2; maybe TRBD1 (5 bases). Germline assignment: CDR1 MNHEY and CDR2 SVGEGT. The CDR3 has 12 residues. CDR3 protein: CASSDDKGHYTF. The DNA read from the CDR3 is TGTGCCAGCAGTGATGACAAAGGACAC.

The CDR3 DNA, read in part, is TGTGCCAGCAGCTTACGCAGGGAAAAG. Encoded protein: CASSLRREK. The CDR3 as a whole reads CASSLRREKLFF. V usage is TRBV11-2 and J usage is TRBJ2-2, with TRBD1 as a possible D gene (5 bases). The read falls 3 residues short of the CDR3 end, and the missing part is taken from the germline J gene. The CDR3 totals 12 residues. Germline CDR1 reads SGHAT; CDR2 reads FQNNGV. The whole variable domain, remainder taken from reference TRBV11-2 and TRBJ2-2, is EAGVAQSPRYKIIEKRQSVAFWCNPISGHATLYWYQQILGQGPKLLIQFQNNGVVDDSQLPKDRFSAERLKGVDSTLKIQPAKLEDSAVYLCASSLRREKLFFGEGSRLTVL.

About this clone: The read terminates 3 residues before the CDR3 end, so the remaining end is supplied by the germline J gene. V and J are TRBV7-2 and TRBJ1-2, with D unresolved. The germline V gene encodes CDR1 SGHTA and CDR2 FQGNSA. The CDR3 has 12 residues. CDR3 in amino acids: CASSVGSRGYTF. The CDR3 DNA, read in part, is TGTGCCAGCAGCGTAGGTTCGAGGGGC.

CDR3 sequence: CASSPSGEVFYGYTF. The sequenced CDR3 bases are TGTGCCAGTAGTCCATCAGGGGAGGTCTTCTATGGC. The genes are TRBV19 and TRBJ1-2; maybe TRBD1 (6 bases). The CDR3 end falls 3 residues outside the read, so it is completed with the germline J gene. Per germline, CDR1 LNHDA and CDR2 SQIVND (reference sequence). This CDR3 has 15 amino acids. Trimming removed 5 bases from V and 4 bases from J, with 17 bases in between.

In the case of this clone: From the germline J gene comes the end of the CDR3, since the read stops 3 residues before it. The chain joins TRBV5-1 to TRBJ1-6, with no clear D. Germline CDR1 SGHRS, CDR2 YFSETQ. CDR3 size: 16 residues. The V end was cut by 3 bases, the J end by 10 bases, with 20 bases between. The sequenced CDR3 bases are TGCGCCAGCAGCTCCGGAGACGCCTACCGGGGATCACCC. Translating gives CASSSGDAYRGSP. The full CDR3 is CASSSGDAYRGSPLHF. The full variable domain, in which reference TRBV5-1 and TRBJ1-6 provide the parts outside the CDR3, is KAGVTQTPRYLIKTRGQQVTLSCSPISGHRSVSWYQQTPGQGLQFLFEYFSETQRNKGNFPGRFSGRQFSNSRSEMNVSTLELGDSALYLCASSSGDAYRGSPLHFGNGTRLTVT.

Turning to this clone: The CDR3 end is not reached by the read, which stops 3 residues before it; the germline J gene fills it in. The same CDR3 can be traced to other DNA sequences in this sample. The J gene is TRBJ1-5, the V gene TRBV10-3; weak D call: TRBD1 (5 bases). Germline V gene data show CDR1 as ENHRY and CDR2 as SYGVKD. V lost 8 bases and J 1 base, leaving 9 bases between the germline ends. The length of the CDR3 is 13 residues. Partial CDR3 DNA: TGTGCCATCTCTGGGGGGAGCAATCAGCCC. Translation gives CAISGGSNQP. The whole CDR3 is CAISGGSNQPQHF.

Regarding this clone: The sequence runs out 3 residues before the end of the CDR3; the remainder is reconstructed from the germline J gene. The J gene is TRBJ2-7, the V gene TRBV7-6; 9 bases are a match to TRBD1. Germline V gives CDR1 SGHVS, CDR2 FNYEAQ. J was trimmed by 3 bases and V by 1 base; bases with no gene match: 4. This CDR3 comprises 15 residues. CDR3 DNA, as far as it was read: TGTGCCAGCAGCTTAGGAACAGGGGGCAGCTACGAG. Translation gives CASSLGTGGSYE. The CDR3, in full, reads CASSLGTGGSYEQYF. Based on the CDR3 plus reference TRBV7-6 and TRBJ2-7, the full variable domain is GAGVSQSPRYKVTKRGQDVALRCDPISGHVSLYWYRQALGQGPEFLTYFNYEAQQDKSGLPNDRFSAERPEGSISTLTIQRTEQRDSAMYRCASSLGTGGSYEQYFGPGTRLTVT.

The sequenced CDR3 bases are TGTGCCAGTAGTAAAAACCAGGGAGAGCAGCCC. Translation: CASSKNQGEQP. The full CDR3 reads CASSKNQGEQPQHF. The chain has TRBV19 and TRBJ1-5; the D gene is possibly TRBD1 (5 bases). The read ends 3 residues early relative to the CDR3; the germline J gene fills the gap. Between the trimmed V and J ends, which lost 4 bases and 7 bases, there was a span of 14 bases. Germline V gives CDR1 LNHDA, CDR2 SQIVND (reference sequence). The length of the CDR3 is 14 residues.

On this clone itself: The read halts 3 residues ahead of the CDR3 end, with the missing end drawn from the germline J gene. The chain carries TRBV20-1 and TRBJ2-5; 7 nucleotides agree with TRBD2. The germline gives CDR1 DFQATT, CDR2 SNEGSKA (reference sequence). V lost 8 bases to trimming and J lost 5 bases; unmatched junction nucleotides: 11. The CDR3 extends over 13 amino acids. CDR3 region: CSHYGLDRETQYF. CDR3 DNA (partial): TGCAGTCACTACGGACTAGATAGGGAGACC.

The sequenced CDR3 bases are TGCAGTATTGCCGGGACAGACACAAACACTGAA. It yields the protein CSIAGTDTNTE. The complete CDR3 protein is CSIAGTDTNTEAFF. This chain uses TRBV20-1 with TRBJ1-1; the match to TRBD1 covers 7 bases. From the germline J gene comes the end of the CDR3, since the read stops 3 residues before it. This CDR3 is 14 amino acids long. Germline lookup yields CDR1 DFQATT and CDR2 SNEGSKA (reference sequence). V was clipped by 8 bases and J by 2 bases; unmatched bases: 11.

Notes on this clone: Read data end 3 residues before the CDR3 end; the end is taken from the germline J gene. Other DNA sequences in this sample translate to the same CDR3. The genes are TRBV30 and TRBJ1-3; D is undetermined. The CDR3 has 16 residues. Germline V gene sequence: CDR1 GTSNPN, CDR2 SVGIG (reference sequence). Trimming cost V 0 bases and J 0 bases, with 12 bases left between them. Incomplete CDR3 DNA: TGTGCCTGGAGTGTACCGCGGGCCTTCTCTGGAAACACC. It codes for CAWSVPRAFSGNT. The entire CDR3 protein reads CAWSVPRAFSGNTIYF.

On this clone itself: Read coverage stops 3 residues before the CDR3 terminus; the germline J gene supplies the remainder. The V and J genes are TRBV29-1 and TRBJ1-2, with TRBD1 matching over 7 bases. V was pared by 6 bases and J by 6 bases, with 10 bases of the junction left unmatched. CDR1 SQVTM and CDR2 ANQGSEA come from the germline V gene. There are 13 residues in the CDR3. This chain's CDR3 is CSVPDLGTDGYTF. The part of the CDR3 DNA that was read is TGCAGCGTACCCGATCTTGGGACAGATGGC.